This section outlines one T cell receptor (beta chain) sequence together with its context. The V end was cut by 5 bases, the J end by 6 bases, with 17 bases between. The CDR3 loop spans 15 amino acids. The germline gives CDR1 SEHNR, CDR2 FQNEAQ (reference sequence). This record comes from a study of cytomegalovirus exposure and HLA in healthy donors. The PCR was carried out with 60 Vbeta primers and 13 Jbeta primers. The repertoire was sequenced with immunoSEQ multiplex PCR; TCRdb's copy has only in-frame clones and lacks some. In the table there are fewer than 250,000 clones, about 81% of which are singletons.

The rearrangement links TRBV7-9 to TRBJ1-3; D gene unclear. The TCR sequence derives from a man between 18 and 35 years old in good health and CMV-seronegative. Material for sequencing was PBMCs. Here the CDR3 DNA reads TGTGCCAGCAGCCGTGCTCCGCCGGGTGTAAACACCATATATTTT. This encodes CASSRAPPGVNTIYF.